Below, 29 T cell receptor beta chains from the same sample are listed, as sequenced in a study of T-cell reconstitution after alpha-beta-depleted transplantation in children. Library preparation (for TCRbeta) was performed with unique molecular identifiers. TCRdb used MiXCR to reprocess the PCR reads, holding one entry per CDR3 protein. The sample lists approximately 650,000 distinct CDR3 sequences, roughly 13% occurring once. The starting material was PBMCs, obtained before TCRalphabeta/CD19-depleted stem cell transplant. The receptors were gathered from a girl aged 2-10 years with congenital amegakaryocytic thrombocytopenia, due to receive a stem cell transplant.

At least ten counts were recorded for this clonotype. The rearrangement links TRBV6-5 to TRBJ1-1, with D unresolved. This CDR3 region has 15 residues. Trimming removed 4 bases at V and 2 bases at J, with 14 bases between. Looked up from germline, CDR1 is MNHEY and CDR2 is SVGAGI. In DNA form, the CDR3 reads TGTGCCAGCAGTTCCTCTTTCCGGGCAAACACTGAAGCTTTCTTT. Its protein product is CASSSSFRANTEAFF.

V usage is TRBV5-1 and J usage is TRBJ2-7, with 9 nucleotides matching TRBD2. This CDR3 is 14 amino acids long. V dropped 5 bases and J dropped 11; count of bases not matched to a gene: 14. The germline V gene has CDR1 SGHRS and CDR2 YFSETQ. As DNA, the CDR3 is TGCGCCAGCAGGTACGAGTTGGTAGCGGGAGACGAGTACTTC. Translated: CASRYELVAGDEYF.

This clonotype was observed many times. The chain links TRBV4-2 to TRBJ2-1; D not certain. Germline V gene data show CDR1 as LGHNA and CDR2 as YNFKEQ. The CDR3 is made up of 11 amino acids. The V end was cut by 4 bases, the J end by 9 bases, with 7 bases between. CDR3 coding DNA: TGTGCCAGCAGCCGCGCTAGTGAGCAGTTCTTC. The encoded protein is CASSRASEQFF.

In its sample, this clonotype was seen a few times. The chain joins TRBV7-9 to TRBJ1-2, with a tentative D call TRBD1 (6 bases). V gave up 8 bases and J gave up 6 bases, with 13 bases separating them. The length of the CDR3 is 12 residues. Germline CDR1 SEHNR, CDR2 FQNEAQ (reference sequence). DNA for the CDR3: TGTGCCAGCGTGACAGGCGGGGATGGCTACACCTTC. Amino acid sequence: CASVTGGDGYTF.

This clonotype came up a few times. The chain links TRBV4-1 to TRBJ2-7; D is ambiguous. CDR1 and CDR2 from the germline V gene are MGHRA and YSYEKL. V was clipped by 3 bases and J by 2 bases, with 11 bases between them. The CDR3 totals 14 residues. Written as DNA, the CDR3 is TGCGCCAGCAGCCAGGTCTATGACCCCTACGAGCAGTACTTC. Translating it yields CASSQVYDPYEQYF.

The sample holds many counts of this clonotype. The J gene is TRBJ2-1, the V gene TRBV5-1, with TRBD2 as a possible D gene (6 bases). Germline CDR1 and CDR2: SGHRS and YFSETQ. Trimming stripped 0 bases from V and 5 bases from J, with 12 bases between. This CDR3 region has 15 residues. CDR3: CASSLVLARDNEQFF. The CDR3 nucleotides are TGCGCCAGCAGCTTGGTCCTAGCGAGAGACAATGAGCAGTTCTTC.

This clonotype was seen repeatedly, ten times or more. The chain combines TRBV30 with TRBJ2-2; no clear D. The germline V gene encodes CDR1 GTSNPN and CDR2 SVGIG (reference sequence). Trimming removed 4 bases from V and 2 bases from J, with 11 bases in between. The CDR3 consists of 14 residues. The CDR3 loop reads CAWTRLLNTGELFF. CDR3 in DNA: TGTGCCTGGACACGGCTGCTAAACACCGGGGAGCTGTTTTTT.

J is TRBJ2-3 and V is TRBV5-1, with TRBD1 as a possible D gene (5 bases). The CDR3 extends over 16 amino acids. Between the trimmed V and J ends, which lost 2 bases and 4 bases, there was a span of 17 bases. Germline V gene data show CDR1 as SGHRS and CDR2 as YFSETQ. CDR3 region: CASSLPQGWDSDTQYF. CDR3 coding DNA: TGCGCCAGCAGCTTACCCCAGGGATGGGATTCAGATACGCAGTATTTT.

This clonotype was counted a few times. The V call is TRBV29-1, the J call TRBJ2-1; 8 bases match TRBD2. The CDR3 sequence is 17 residues long. The germline V gene encodes CDR1 SQVTM and CDR2 ANQGSEA. After removal of 4 bases from V and 3 bases from J, the junction contained 14 bases not matched to a gene. CDR3 DNA sequence: TGCAGCGTTGCCCAAGCGCGTTCTAGCGGGTACTACAATGAGCAGTTCTTC. Amino acids: CSVAQARSSGYYNEQFF.

Concerning this clonotype: A much larger clone lies a single base off, so this may be a read error. The CDR3: CTSSFRRLAGSSSYEQYF. In DNA form, the CDR3 reads TGTACCAGCAGTTTTAGGAGACTAGCGGGGTCCAGCTCCTACGAGCAGTACTTC. This chain uses TRBV12-3 or TRBV12-4 with TRBJ2-7, with TRBD2 identical over 11 bases. This CDR3 contains 18 residues.

This clonotype was recorded a few times. This chain joins TRBV15 and TRBJ1-5; D is undetermined. V gave up 3 bases and J gave up 0 bases, with 6 bases separating them. CDR3 length equals 14 residues. CDR1 is LNHNV and CDR2 is YYDKDF in the germline V gene (reference sequence). CDR3 sequence reads: CATSRSGSNQPQHF. The DNA for the CDR3 is TGTGCCACCAGCAGGTCGGGTAGCAATCAGCCCCAGCATTTT.

This clonotype occurred many times. The V gene is TRBV12-3 or TRBV12-4, the J gene TRBJ2-7; no firm D call. V shed 2 bases and J shed 5 bases, with 16 bases lying between them. The CDR3 contains 15 residues. The CDR3 loop is CASSLKLWSVDEQYF. Here the CDR3 DNA reads TGTGCCAGCAGTTTAAAGTTATGGTCCGTCGACGAGCAGTACTTC.

In its sample, this clonotype was seen a few times. The chain couples TRBV6-2 or TRBV6-3 to TRBJ2-7; 12 bases match TRBD2. The V segment lost 5 bases and the J segment 2 bases; nucleotides outside the gene matches: 10. The germline V gene encodes CDR1 MNHEY and CDR2 SVGEGT. The CDR3 extends over 17 amino acids. CDR3 residues: CASSRPRLAGDPYEQYF. CDR3 bases: TGTGCCAGCAGTCGACCCAGACTAGCGGGAGACCCCTACGAGCAGTACTTC.

This clonotype was picked up a small number of times. V and J are TRBV5-1 and TRBJ2-3, with 12 bases identical to TRBD2. V shed 0 bases, J shed 10 bases, and the junction held 3 bases outside the gene matches. This CDR3 spans 14 amino acids. CDR1 and CDR2 from the germline V gene are SGHRS and YFSETQ. This CDR3 reads CASSLDASGRAQYF. CDR3 coding DNA: TGCGCCAGCAGCTTGGATGCTAGCGGGAGGGCGCAGTATTTT.

This clonotype was detected a few times. The chain combines TRBV9 with TRBJ2-4, with D possibly matching TRBD1 (6 bases). The CDR3 is made up of 15 amino acids. Trimming left V 4 bases short and J 1 base short, with 12 bases between. CDR1 and CDR2 from the germline V gene are SGDLS and YYNGEE. CDR3 residues: CASSTHRDAKNIQYF. The CDR3 DNA is TGTGCCAGCAGCACCCACAGGGACGCCAAAAACATTCAGTACTTC.

This clonotype was counted many times. The chain couples TRBV20-1 to TRBJ2-1; 9 nucleotides line up with TRBD2. CDR1 and CDR2 from the germline V gene are DFQATT and SNEGSKA (reference sequence). The CDR3 runs to 13 residues. CDR3 protein: CSGIAGVWDEQFF. In nucleotides, the CDR3 is TGCAGCGGAATAGCGGGAGTCTGGGATGAGCAGTTCTTC.

In its sample, this clonotype was seen many times. The chain couples TRBV5-1 to TRBJ1-2, with D possibly being TRBD1 (5 bases). This CDR3 is 14 amino acids long. The V and J ends lost 1 base and 10 bases respectively, with 17 bases between them. Germline-derived CDR1 and CDR2 are SGHRS and YFSETQ. Written as DNA, the CDR3 is TGCGCCAGCAGCTTGAAATCTGGGGCAGCTATCTACACCTTC. Its translation: CASSLKSGAAIYTF.

The chain links TRBV21-1 to TRBJ1-1; the D call TRBD1 from the table was never checked on the DNA. TRBV21-1 is a pseudogene segment. The CDR3 is 16 amino acids. The CDR3 DNA reads TGTGCCAGCAGCAAAGGGGGGACGGAGAGGTTCACTGAAGCTTTCTTT. Residues: CASSKGGTERFTEAFF.

This clonotype was seen once. A single base separates this from a much larger clone, so it may be a read error. The CDR3 nucleotides read TGCAGTGCTCCCCATGAGCGCATAAACACTGAAGCTTTCTTT. Its protein is CSAPHERINTEAFF. The rearrangement joins TRBV20-1 to TRBJ1-1; D is uncertain. CDR1 DFQATT and CDR2 SNEGSKA come from the germline V gene (reference sequence). The CDR3 spans 14 residues. Deletions cut 5 bases from V and 2 bases from J, with 15 bases between.

This clonotype came up many times. The gene calls are TRBV6-5 and TRBJ2-7, with D perhaps matching TRBD1 or TRBD2 (5 bases each). The CDR3 is 14 amino acids. Germline V gene sequence: CDR1 MNHEY, CDR2 SVGAGI. The ends were cut back, 0 bases at V and 5 bases at J, with 11 bases in the middle. The CDR3 DNA sequence: TGTGCCAGCAGTTACTCGAGCAGGGACGACGAGCAGTACTTC. It is translated as CASSYSSRDDEQYF.

This clonotype was counted at least ten times. This chain links TRBV3-1 with TRBJ1-1, with D tentatively TRBD1 (5 bases). V dropped 1 base and J dropped 10 bases, with 16 bases sitting between them. The V gene's germline CDR1 is LGHDT and CDR2 YNNKEL (reference sequence). The CDR3 is 14 residues long. The CDR3 here is CASSQVNEGSRAFF. The CDR3 nucleotides are TGTGCCAGCAGCCAAGTCAACGAGGGGTCCCGAGCTTTCTTT. Complete variable domain (other parts from reference TRBV3-1 and TRBJ1-1): DTAVSQTPKYLVTQMGNDKSIKCEQNLGHDTMYWYKQDSKKFLKIMFSYNNKELIINETVPNRFSPKSPDKAHLNLHINSLELGDSAVYFCASSQVNEGSRAFFGQGTRLTVV.

This clonotype has a count of ten or more. The rearrangement joins TRBV6-1 to TRBJ2-2, with 11 bases identical to TRBD2. V was clipped by 5 bases and J by 4 bases; unmatched bases: 6. The CDR3 has 16 residues. Germline V gene sequence: CDR1 MNHNS, CDR2 SASEGT. The CDR3 coding sequence is TGTGCCAGCAGTAAACTAGCGGGAGTTTCCACCGGGGAGCTGTTTTTT. Translated, it gives CASSKLAGVSTGELFF.

This clonotype was seen only a few times. The chain links TRBV5-1 to TRBJ1-3; weak D call: TRBD1 (6 bases). The CDR3 totals 16 residues. Germline-derived CDR1 and CDR2 are SGHRS and YFSETQ. Trimming removed 0 bases from V and 0 bases from J, with 10 bases in between. The CDR3 protein is CASSLEGGPSGNTIYF. CDR3 nucleotide sequence: TGCGCCAGCAGCTTGGAAGGGGGGCCCTCTGGAAACACCATATATTTT.

This clonotype showed up many times. The rearrangement uses TRBV12-3 or TRBV12-4 and TRBJ2-3; no clear D. The CDR3 is 14 residues long. Trimming took off 4 bases at V and 2 bases at J, with 10 bases between the two ends. The CDR3 nucleotides read TGTGCCAGCAGTTCCCTACCGACCACAGATACGCAGTATTTT. This gives the protein CASSSLPTTDTQYF.

Ten or more counts support this clonotype. This chain joins TRBV12-3 or TRBV12-4 and TRBJ2-3; D gene uncertain. The CDR3 sequence is 17 residues long. V lost 3 bases and J lost 2, with 18 bases in between. CDR3 residues: CASSFRPPQTTTDTQYF. Here the CDR3 DNA reads TGTGCCAGCAGTTTCAGACCTCCCCAAACCACCACAGATACGCAGTATTTT.

In this sample, this clonotype turned up many times. J is TRBJ1-6 and V is TRBV12-3 or TRBV12-4, with 7 positions matching TRBD1. This CDR3 is built from 14 residues. V lost 6 bases, J lost 7 bases, and 6 bases stayed unmatched. The CDR3 here is CASSPRQGNSPLHF. The CDR3 DNA follows: TGTGCCAGCAGCCCCAGACAGGGAAATTCACCCCTCCACTTT.

This clonotype has ten or more counts. The chain has TRBV29-1 and TRBJ2-5, with 8 bases lining up with TRBD2. V dropped 7 bases and J dropped 2; count of bases not matched to a gene: 15. Germline V gene lookup returns CDR1 SQVTM and CDR2 ANQGSEA. The CDR3 covers 16 residues. CDR3 amino acids: CSASGGREHRQETQYF. CDR3 nucleotide sequence: TGCAGCGCCTCGGGGGGGCGGGAGCACAGACAAGAGACCCAGTACTTC.

This clonotype showed up many times. The rearrangement links TRBV3-1 to TRBJ2-5; 8 nucleotides match TRBD2. Germline values: CDR1 LGHDT, CDR2 YNNKEL (reference sequence). This CDR3 has 15 residues. V gave up 1 base and J gave up 5 bases; unmatched junction bases: 6. The CDR3 DNA sequence: TGTGCCAGCAGCCAAGCGATAGCGGGAAGTGAGACCCAGTACTTC. This translates into CASSQAIAGSETQYF.

CDR3 sequence: CASSGTGDLSYEQYF. CDR3 sequence (DNA): TGTGCCAGCAGTGGGACAGGGGACCTATCCTACGAGCAGTACTTC. The V gene is TRBV12-3 or TRBV12-4, the J gene TRBJ2-7; TRBD1 matches at 10 bases. There are 15 residues in the CDR3. The junction had 5 bases not matched to a gene; V was cut back by 5 bases and J by 1 base.